The 30 T cell receptor beta chains listed next were all sequenced from one sample in a study of cytomegalovirus exposure and HLA in healthy donors. Vbeta (60) and Jbeta (13) primers were used in the PCR. Sequencing used immunoSEQ multiplex PCR; TCRdb keeps in-frame clones, though not all of them. The sample records approximately 160,000 clones, 83% being singletons. The sequencing sample was made of PBMCs. The receptors originated from a man aged 45-65 years in good health and CMV-seropositive.

The chain links TRBV21-1 to TRBJ1-5. TRBV21-1 is a listed pseudogene. CDR3 size: 15 residues. The CDR3 DNA reads as TGTGCCAGCAGCCCTACCCGGTCGGGGAATCAGCCCCAGCATTTT. As protein: CASSPTRSGNQPQHF.

The chain has TRBV6-5 and TRBJ1-1, with 7 bases aligning to TRBD1. With 6 bases clipped from V and 8 bases from J, the junction kept 9 bases outside the gene matches. CDR1 is MNHEY and CDR2 is SVGAGI in the germline V gene. The length of the CDR3 is 13 residues. CDR3 DNA sequence: TGTGCCAGCAGACCCGACAGGGTCGGGGAAGCTTTCTTT. Amino acid sequence: CASRPDRVGEAFF.

This clone was seen a handful of times. The rearrangement uses TRBV9 and TRBJ2-7; 7 nucleotides align to TRBD1. The V and J ends lost 1 base and 3 bases, in that order; junction bases with no gene match: 7. CDR1 and CDR2 (germline): SGDLS, YYNGEE. CDR3 length: 15 residues. For the CDR3, the DNA is TGTGCCAGCAGCGTAAGTGGGGACAGCTTCTACGAGCAGTACTTC. It translates to CASSVSGDSFYEQYF.

In its sample, this clone was seen once. The chain employs TRBV30 and TRBJ2-5; TRBD1 is a possible D gene (5 bases). CDR3 length: 16 residues. Germline CDR1 reads GTSNPN; CDR2 reads SVGIG (reference sequence). V was cut by 5 bases and J by 2 bases, with 21 bases left in between. CDR3 bases: TGTGCCTGGCACCATTATCTCCAGGGCACTCAAGAGACCCAGTACTTC. This sequence encodes CAWHHYLQGTQETQYF. Complete variable domain (other parts from reference TRBV30 and TRBJ2-5): SQTIHQWPATLVQPVGSPLSLECTVEGTSNPNLYWYRQAAGRGLQLLFYSVGIGQISSEVPQNLSASRPQDRQFILSSKKLLLSDSGFYLCAWHHYLQGTQETQYFGPGTRLLVL.

The chain has TRBV11-3 and TRBJ2-3; TRBD2 agrees at 8 bases. The CDR3 runs to 14 residues. V was clipped by 5 bases and J by 4 bases; unmatched bases: 5. CDR1 SGHNT and CDR2 YENEEA come from the germline V gene. The CDR3 region has the DNA TGTGCCAGCAGCCTAAGCGGGAGCGCAGATACGCAGTATTTT. This gives the protein CASSLSGSADTQYF.

The chain links TRBV27 to TRBJ1-1; TRBD1 might be the D (6 bases). Germline values: CDR1 MNHEY, CDR2 SMNVEV (reference sequence). The CDR3 is 15 amino acids. V was trimmed by 5 bases and J by 3 bases, leaving 16 bases between them. The CDR3: CASSQTGFGDTEAFF. In DNA form, the CDR3 reads TGTGCCAGCAGTCAGACAGGTTTTGGGGACACTGAAGCTTTCTTT.

This clone has only a few counts. The chain is built from TRBV9 and TRBJ2-5; TRBD2 matches at 7 bases. The V and J ends lost 3 bases and 0 bases, in that order; junction bases with no gene match: 5. Germline V gene sequence: CDR1 SGDLS, CDR2 YYNGEE. This CDR3 region has 15 residues. This CDR3 is CASSGSGANQETQYF. In DNA, the CDR3 is TGTGCCAGCAGCGGGAGCGGGGCGAACCAAGAGACCCAGTACTTC.

In regard to this clone: A read error may produce the germline difference seen at one junction end. V gene TRBV28 combines with J gene TRBJ2-7; possible D gene TRBD2, 6 bases. The germline V gene has CDR1 MDHEN and CDR2 SYDVKM. This CDR3 has 12 amino acids. The DNA of the CDR3 is TGTGCCGGCAGTTGGGGGGTGGGGGAGCAGTACTTC. It encodes CAGSWGVGEQYF.

The chain carries TRBV28 and TRBJ2-5; 8 bases fit TRBD2. The germline V gene has CDR1 MDHEN and CDR2 SYDVKM. V lost 1 base to trimming and J lost 5 bases; unmatched junction nucleotides: 3. The CDR3 totals 14 residues. The CDR3 coding sequence is TGTGCCAGCAGTTTATTACCGGGAGGGGAGACCCAGTACTTC. It specifies CASSLLPGGETQYF.

This chain links TRBV14 with TRBJ1-1; D unclear. Germline-derived CDR1 and CDR2 are SGHDN and FVKESK. The CDR3 contains 14 residues. Trimming took 1 base from V and 3 from J, leaving 9 bases between them. CDR3 sequence reads: CASSQGSGYTEAFF. The CDR3 region has the DNA TGTGCCAGCAGCCAAGGTTCGGGTTACACTGAAGCTTTCTTT.

The chain joins TRBV19 to TRBJ1-1; D gene ambiguous. With 5 bases removed from V and 1 base from J, the gap between germline ends came to 11 bases. The CDR3 covers 14 residues. Per germline, CDR1 LNHDA and CDR2 SQIVND (reference sequence). The CDR3 DNA reads as TGTGCCAGTAGTCTCCGGGGAAAGAACACTGAAGCTTTCTTT. Residues: CASSLRGKNTEAFF.

The chain recombines TRBV11-3 with TRBJ2-2; 9 bases align to TRBD2. Looked up from germline, CDR1 is SGHNT and CDR2 is YENEEA. The CDR3 runs 19 residues. V was pared by 2 bases and J by 4 bases, with 14 bases of the junction left unmatched. The DNA of the CDR3 is TGTGCCAGCAGCTTACGGGTAGCGGGAGTTTACGGGATCACCGGGGAGCTGTTTTTT. Protein: CASSLRVAGVYGITGELFF.

The chain combines TRBV2 with TRBJ2-7; D is uncertain. CDR3 length: 14 amino acids. Germline V gene data show CDR1 as SNHLY and CDR2 as FYNNEI. V was cut by 0 bases and J by 4 bases, with 10 bases left in between. The CDR3 loop reads CASSEAVALYEQYF. CDR3 nucleotide sequence: TGTGCCAGCAGTGAAGCGGTCGCGTTGTACGAGCAGTACTTC.

This chain joins TRBV4-1 and TRBJ1-1, with a possible D match to TRBD1 (5 bases). V lost 4 bases and J 4 bases, leaving 16 bases between the germline ends. This CDR3 region has 15 residues. Germline V gene data show CDR1 as MGHRA and CDR2 as YSYEKL. The DNA for the CDR3 is TGCGCCAGCAGCCTTGGGGAGGTGGGGGTCACTGAAGCTTTCTTT. This gives the protein CASSLGEVGVTEAFF.

The gene calls are TRBV25-1 and TRBJ1-1; 7 bases align to TRBD1. This CDR3 comprises 15 residues. The germline V gene encodes CDR1 MGHDK and CDR2 SYGVNS. The V segment lost 4 bases and the J segment 7 bases; nucleotides outside the gene matches: 12. The CDR3 DNA reads TGTGCCAGCAGTGGGGGCCTGCAGGGGGTCGGTGAAGCTTTCTTT. Encoded protein: CASSGGLQGVGEAFF.

This clone has more than one count but fewer than ten. One end of the junction is discordant with germline, which a read error may explain. This specimen includes other DNA sequences encoding the same CDR3. J is TRBJ1-2 and V is TRBV20-1; D perhaps matches TRBD1 (5 bases). The CDR3 loop spans 11 amino acids. Germline CDR1 reads DFQATT; CDR2 reads SNEGSKA (reference sequence). The CDR3 region is CSARDSYGYTF. DNA of the CDR3: TGCAGTGCTCGAGACAGCTATGGCTACACCTTC.

The chain combines TRBV4-1 with TRBJ2-3; 13 bases line up with TRBD2. V lost 2 bases, J lost 4 bases, and 6 bases stayed unmatched. Germline CDR1 and CDR2: MGHRA and YSYEKL. The CDR3 totals 17 residues. DNA for the CDR3: TGCGCCAGCAGCCAATACGGACTAGCGGGAGCGGCAGATACGCAGTATTTT. Protein: CASSQYGLAGAADTQYF.

The J gene is TRBJ1-6, the V gene TRBV5-1; TRBD1 aligns across 7 bases. This CDR3 comprises 16 residues. Trimming cost V 0 bases and J 9 bases; bases outside gene matches: 9. Germline V gives CDR1 SGHRS, CDR2 YFSETQ. The CDR3 loop reads CASSLARGLFPSPLHF. DNA for the CDR3: TGCGCCAGCAGCTTGGCGAGGGGGCTATTTCCTTCACCCCTCCACTTT. The complete variable domain, with remaining parts taken from reference TRBV5-1 and TRBJ1-6, reads KAGVTQTPRYLIKTRGQQVTLSCSPISGHRSVSWYQQTPGQGLQFLFEYFSETQRNKGNFPGRFSGRQFSNSRSEMNVSTLELGDSALYLCASSLARGLFPSPLHFGNGTRLTVT.

This chain links TRBV7-2 with TRBJ2-7; 8 positions agree with TRBD1. Trimming took 1 base from V and 2 from J; bases not matched to a gene: 4. The CDR3 consists of 15 residues. From germline, CDR1 is SGHTA and CDR2 FQGNSA. The CDR3 region is CASSLVVQGAYEQYF. The DNA of the CDR3 is TGTGCCAGCAGCTTAGTAGTACAGGGGGCCTACGAGCAGTACTTC.

The chain employs TRBV18 and TRBJ1-4; TRBD1 agrees at 8 bases. Trimming took 3 bases from V and 7 from J; bases not matched to a gene: 7. This CDR3 spans 15 amino acids. Looked up from germline, CDR1 is KGHSH and CDR2 is LQKENI. CDR3 DNA sequence: TGTGCCAGCTCACCGGCCACGACAGGGGTTGAAAAACTGTTTTTT. It encodes CASSPATTGVEKLFF.

Comments on this clone: The same CDR3 arises from other DNA sequences in this sample as well. The CDR3 nucleotides read TGTGCCAGCGCACCGCCCGGGACTAATAATTCACCCCTCCACTTT. It yields the protein CASAPPGTNNSPLHF. The chain couples TRBV28 to TRBJ1-6; D may be TRBD1 (5 bases). The V gene's germline CDR1 is MDHEN and CDR2 SYDVKM. The CDR3 is 15 residues long. Between the trimmed V and J ends, which lost 8 bases and 5 bases, there was a span of 16 bases.

V gene TRBV6-6 combines with J gene TRBJ1-2; 11 nucleotides align to TRBD1. The CDR3 extends over 14 amino acids. In germline, CDR1 is MNHNY, CDR2 SVGAGI (reference sequence). V gave up 7 bases and J gave up 5 bases; unmatched junction bases: 6. CDR3 nucleotides: TGTGCCAGCAAGGACAGGGGGCGAAGGTATGGCTACACCTTC. Amino acid sequence: CASKDRGRRYGYTF.

The chain links TRBV14 to TRBJ2-7; 9 bases are shared with TRBD2. The V and J ends lost 3 bases and 1 base, in that order; junction bases with no gene match: 7. Germline V gene lookup returns CDR1 SGHDN and CDR2 FVKESK. The CDR3 has 16 residues. The CDR3 DNA sequence: TGTGCCAGCAGCCATGGCGCGGGGGGGCTTTCCTACGAGCAGTACTTC. Its protein is CASSHGAGGLSYEQYF.

The genes are TRBV6-5 and TRBJ1-2; D gene unclear. Germline V gene data show CDR1 as MNHEY and CDR2 as SVGAGI. Deletions cut 6 bases from V and 0 bases from J, with 14 bases between. The CDR3 spans 15 residues. The CDR3: CASRAPAAANYGYTF. The CDR3 region has the DNA TGTGCCAGCAGGGCCCCCGCCGCAGCTAACTATGGCTACACCTTC.

This clone has just a few counts. This rearrangement joins TRBV7-9 to TRBJ2-3, with 8 nucleotides matching TRBD1. The CDR3 has 16 residues. With V trimmed by 4 bases and J by 3 bases, 9 bases remained unmatched. CDR1 is SEHNR and CDR2 is FQNEAQ in the germline V gene (reference sequence). CDR3 loop: CASSSVDREWTDTQYF. The CDR3 DNA is TGTGCCAGCAGCTCCGTGGACAGGGAGTGGACAGATACGCAGTATTTT.

This clone was recorded a few times. The chain recombines TRBV9 with TRBJ2-2; D might be TRBD2 (6 bases). Germline loops: CDR1 SGDLS, CDR2 YYNGEE. V was cut by 7 bases and J by 0 bases, with 10 bases left in between. The CDR3 length is 14 residues. The CDR3 DNA is TGTGCCAGCCGCCTAGCGTCGAACACCGGGGAGCTGTTTTTT. This codes for CASRLASNTGELFF.

This clone turned up a few times. V and J are TRBV25-1 and TRBJ2-1, with TRBD2 matching over 13 bases. Germline V gene data show CDR1 as MGHDK and CDR2 as SYGVNS. J lost 9 bases, V lost 4 bases, and 9 bases had no gene match. The CDR3 sequence is 16 residues long. The CDR3 sequence: CASSGVGGLAGIEQFF. The CDR3 nucleotides are TGTGCCAGCAGTGGGGTTGGGGGACTAGCGGGGATTGAGCAGTTCTTC.

This chain uses TRBV10-1 with TRBJ1-1; D remains unclear. Trimming took off 2 bases at V and 0 bases at J, with 4 bases between the two ends. Germline assignment: CDR1 WNHNN and CDR2 SYGVQD (reference sequence). This CDR3 contains 13 residues. This CDR3 is CASSETVNTEAFF. The CDR3 DNA sequence: TGCGCCAGCAGTGAGACGGTGAACACTGAAGCTTTCTTT.

The chain is built from TRBV5-1 and TRBJ1-4, with D possibly TRBD1 on 6 matching bases. Trimming left V 3 bases short and J 0 bases short, with 12 bases between. This CDR3 region has 16 residues. Germline V lookup: CDR1 SGHRS, CDR2 YFSETQ. The CDR3 DNA follows: TGCGCCAGCAGCTCGAGCAGGGGCGCAACTAATGAAAAACTGTTTTTT. This sequence encodes CASSSSRGATNEKLFF.

V usage is TRBV5-1 and J usage is TRBJ2-5; perhaps TRBD2 as D (6 bases). This CDR3 has 16 amino acids. V lost 2 bases and J lost 1, with 15 bases in between. CDR1 is SGHRS, CDR2 YFSETQ, per germline. In DNA form, the CDR3 reads TGCGCCAGCAGCTTAGGACTATCCGTAAGCCAAGAGACCCAGTACTTC. This translates into CASSLGLSVSQETQYF.